This TCR beta chain emerged from a study of cytomegalovirus exposure and HLA in healthy donors. Study background: Inside one of the first data releases sat some 85 million unique TCRs taken from HLA-typed donors.

Primers included in the PCR were 60 Vbeta and 13 Jbeta primers. TCRdb keeps only in-frame clones here, not all; method: immunoSEQ multiplex PCR. This table holds around 160,000 clones, more than 65% found once. CDR1 SEHNR and CDR2 FQNEAQ come from the germline V gene (reference sequence). The CDR3 extends over 15 amino acids. Trimming left V 5 bases short and J 4 bases short, with 14 bases between. This sequence joins TRBV7-9 and TRBJ1-4, with a tentative D call TRBD1 (5 bases). The clonotype originates from a man younger than 30 in good health and CMV-seropositive. Sequenced sample: PBMCs. The CDR3 bases are TGTGCCAGCAGCCCCCAGGGTCTTAGTAATGAAAAACTGTTTTTT. It codes for CASSPQGLSNEKLFF.